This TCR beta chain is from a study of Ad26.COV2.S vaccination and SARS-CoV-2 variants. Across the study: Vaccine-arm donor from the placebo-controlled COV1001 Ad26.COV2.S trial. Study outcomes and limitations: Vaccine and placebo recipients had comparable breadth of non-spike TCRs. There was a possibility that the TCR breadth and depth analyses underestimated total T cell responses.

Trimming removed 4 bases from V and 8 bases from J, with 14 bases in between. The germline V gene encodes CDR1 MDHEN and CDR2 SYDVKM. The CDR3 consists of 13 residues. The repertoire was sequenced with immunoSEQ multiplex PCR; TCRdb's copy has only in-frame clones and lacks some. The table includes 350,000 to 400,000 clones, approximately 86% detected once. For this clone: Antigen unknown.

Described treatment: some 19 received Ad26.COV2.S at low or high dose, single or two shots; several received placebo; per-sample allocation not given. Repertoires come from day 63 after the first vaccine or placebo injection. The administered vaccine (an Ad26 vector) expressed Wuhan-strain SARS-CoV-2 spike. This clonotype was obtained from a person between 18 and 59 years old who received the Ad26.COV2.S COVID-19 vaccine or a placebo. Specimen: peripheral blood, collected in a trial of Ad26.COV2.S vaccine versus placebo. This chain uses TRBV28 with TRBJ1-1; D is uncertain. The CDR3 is CASSSHGVFEAFF. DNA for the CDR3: TGTGCCAGCAGTTCCCACGGGGTATTCGAAGCTTTCTTT.